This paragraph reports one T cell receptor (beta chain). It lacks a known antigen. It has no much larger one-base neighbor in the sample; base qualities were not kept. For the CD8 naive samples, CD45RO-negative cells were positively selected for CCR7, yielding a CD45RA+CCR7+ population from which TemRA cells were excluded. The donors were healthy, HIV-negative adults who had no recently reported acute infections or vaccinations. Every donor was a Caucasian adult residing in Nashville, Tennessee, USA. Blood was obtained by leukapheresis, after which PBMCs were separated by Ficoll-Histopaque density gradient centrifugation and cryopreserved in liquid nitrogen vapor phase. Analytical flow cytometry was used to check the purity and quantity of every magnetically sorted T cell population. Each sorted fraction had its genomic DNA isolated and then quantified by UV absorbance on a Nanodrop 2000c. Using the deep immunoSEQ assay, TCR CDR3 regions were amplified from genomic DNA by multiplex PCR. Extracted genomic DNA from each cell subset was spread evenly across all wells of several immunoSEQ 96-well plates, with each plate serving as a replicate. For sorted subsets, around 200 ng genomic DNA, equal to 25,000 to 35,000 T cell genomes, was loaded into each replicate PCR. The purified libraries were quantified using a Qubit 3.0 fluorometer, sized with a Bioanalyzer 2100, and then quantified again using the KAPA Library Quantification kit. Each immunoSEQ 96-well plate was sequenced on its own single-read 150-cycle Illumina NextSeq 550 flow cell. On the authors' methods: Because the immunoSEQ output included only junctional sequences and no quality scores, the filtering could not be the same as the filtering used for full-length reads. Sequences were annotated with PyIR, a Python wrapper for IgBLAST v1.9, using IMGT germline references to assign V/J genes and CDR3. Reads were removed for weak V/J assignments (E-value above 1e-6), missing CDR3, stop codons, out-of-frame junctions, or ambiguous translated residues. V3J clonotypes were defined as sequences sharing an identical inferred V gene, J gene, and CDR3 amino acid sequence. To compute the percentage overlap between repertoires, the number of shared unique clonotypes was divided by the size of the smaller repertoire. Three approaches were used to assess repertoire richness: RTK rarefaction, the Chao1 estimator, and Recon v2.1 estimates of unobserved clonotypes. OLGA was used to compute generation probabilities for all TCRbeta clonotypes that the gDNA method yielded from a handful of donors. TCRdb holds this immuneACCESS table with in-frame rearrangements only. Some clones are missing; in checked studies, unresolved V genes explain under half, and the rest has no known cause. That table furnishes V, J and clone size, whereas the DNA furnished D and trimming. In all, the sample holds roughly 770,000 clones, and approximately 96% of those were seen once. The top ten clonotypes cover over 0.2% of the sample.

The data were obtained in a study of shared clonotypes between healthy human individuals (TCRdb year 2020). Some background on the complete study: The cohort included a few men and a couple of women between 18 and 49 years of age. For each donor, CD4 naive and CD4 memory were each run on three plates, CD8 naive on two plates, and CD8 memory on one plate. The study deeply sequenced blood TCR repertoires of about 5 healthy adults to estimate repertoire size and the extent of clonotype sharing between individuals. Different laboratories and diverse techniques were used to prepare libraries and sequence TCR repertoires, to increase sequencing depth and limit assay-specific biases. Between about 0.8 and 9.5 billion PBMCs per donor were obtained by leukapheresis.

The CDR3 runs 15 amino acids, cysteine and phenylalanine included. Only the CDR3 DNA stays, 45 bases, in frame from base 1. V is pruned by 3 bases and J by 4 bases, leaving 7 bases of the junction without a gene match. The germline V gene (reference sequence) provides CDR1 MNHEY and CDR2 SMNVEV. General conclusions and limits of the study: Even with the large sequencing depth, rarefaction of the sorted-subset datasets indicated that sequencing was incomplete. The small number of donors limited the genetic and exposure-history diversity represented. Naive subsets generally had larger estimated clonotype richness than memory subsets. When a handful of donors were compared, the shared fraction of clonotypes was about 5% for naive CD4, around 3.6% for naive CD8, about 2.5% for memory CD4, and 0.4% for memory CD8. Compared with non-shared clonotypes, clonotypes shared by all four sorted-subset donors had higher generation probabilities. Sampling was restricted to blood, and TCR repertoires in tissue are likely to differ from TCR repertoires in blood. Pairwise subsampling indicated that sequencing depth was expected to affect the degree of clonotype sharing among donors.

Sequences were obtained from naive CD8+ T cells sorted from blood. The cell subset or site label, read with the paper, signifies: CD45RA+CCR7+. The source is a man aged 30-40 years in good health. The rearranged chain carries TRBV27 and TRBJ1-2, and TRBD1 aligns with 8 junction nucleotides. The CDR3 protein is CASSFRTGGGYGYTF. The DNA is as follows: TGTGCCAGCAGTTTCCGAACAGGGGGAGGCTATGGCTACACCTTC.